This T cell receptor beta chain came from a study of blood T cell repertoires in COVID-19. About the study: Acute and convalescent COVID-19 specimens originated in the United States, Italy and Spain.

Trimming at V came to 7 bases and at J to 8 bases, leaving 10 bases not matched to a gene. Germline CDR1 MDHEN, CDR2 SYDVKM. The CDR3 totals 14 residues. Generated by immunoSEQ multiplex PCR, the TCRdb table keeps only in-frame clones and is missing some. This sample has 390,000 or so clones, with 85% to 90% found just once. The V and J genes are TRBV28 and TRBJ1-4; 7 nucleotides agree with TRBD1. Material: PBMCs or T cells enriched from blood (not recorded which). The sequence derives from a man aged 18 to 30 who had recovered from COVID-19. CDR3 DNA sequence: TGTGCCAGCATCAACCCAGGGGGTGGGGAAAAACTGTTTTTT. Its translation: CASINPGGGEKLFF.